Below, 16 T cell receptor beta chains from the same sample are listed, as sequenced in a study of Ad26.COV2.S vaccination and SARS-CoV-2 variants. This table comes from immunoSEQ multiplex PCR, and its TCRdb copy is limited to in-frame clones, with some not included. This sample yields about 350,000 clones, of which 92% are seen a single time; under 5% belongs to the top ten. Specimen: peripheral blood, collected after recovery from COVID-19. The receptors come from a human donor who had recovered from COVID-19.

This rearrangement joins TRBV6-1 to TRBJ1-1; D gene uncertain. Trimming shortened V by 2 bases and J by 5 bases, and 12 bases separated the two germline ends. This CDR3 is 14 amino acids long. Germline CDR1 and CDR2: MNHNS and SASEGT. The CDR3 region is CASSEKSLGTEAFF. CDR3 nucleotide sequence: TGTGCCAGCAGTGAAAAGTCCTTGGGGACTGAAGCTTTCTTT.

V and J are TRBV3-1 (or the pseudogene TRBV3-2) and TRBJ2-4; D remains unclear. The length of the CDR3 is 16 residues. Germline CDR1 is LGHDT and CDR2 is YNNKEL (reference sequence). V was pared by 3 bases and J by 1 base, with 13 bases between. The CDR3 DNA sequence: TGTGCCAGCAGCCACCTAGGCTCGGCTGCCAAAAACATTCAGTACTTC. It translates to CASSHLGSAAKNIQYF.

The V and J genes are TRBV13 and TRBJ2-3; 9 bases are shared with TRBD1. J was trimmed by 4 bases and V by 5 bases; bases with no gene match: 7. The germline V gene has CDR1 PRHDT and CDR2 FYEKMQ (reference sequence). This CDR3 is built from 15 residues. CDR3 nucleotide sequence: TGTGCCAGCAGCCCCACAGGGGGCGTGCCAGATACGCAGTATTTT. Protein product: CASSPTGGVPDTQYF.

The chain is built from TRBV4-3 and TRBJ2-2, with TRBD1 identical over 9 bases. J lost 3 bases, V lost 0 bases, and 5 bases had no gene match. Germline-derived CDR1 and CDR2 are LGHNA and YSLEER. CDR3 length: 17 residues. The CDR3 protein is CASSQDKGTGYTGELFF. CDR3 DNA sequence: TGCGCCAGCAGCCAAGATAAGGGGACAGGGTACACCGGGGAGCTGTTTTTT.

This clone was counted between two and nine times. This rearrangement joins TRBV4-1 to TRBJ1-5, with a weak D call TRBD1 (5 bases). The CDR3 is made up of 15 amino acids. Trimming shortened V by 3 bases and J by 3 bases, and 12 bases separated the two germline ends. The germline V gene has CDR1 MGHRA and CDR2 YSYEKL. CDR3 amino acids: CASSQGRGLNQPQHF. CDR3 nucleotides: TGCGCCAGCAGCCAGGGACGGGGACTCAATCAGCCCCAGCATTTT.

The chain employs TRBV3-1 (or the pseudogene TRBV3-2) and TRBJ2-5; D unresolved. The ends were cut back, 4 bases at V and 10 bases at J, with 19 bases in the middle. The germline V gene has CDR1 LGHDT and CDR2 YNNKEL (reference sequence). CDR3 size: 14 residues. In DNA form, the CDR3 reads TGTGCCAGCAGCCTTGATGTGGGTAAGAGAAACCAGTACTTC. This codes for CASSLDVGKRNQYF.

V usage is TRBV5-1 and J usage is TRBJ1-2, with D maybe TRBD1 (5 bases). V gave up 1 base and J gave up 13 bases, with 11 bases separating them. From germline, CDR1 is SGHRS and CDR2 YFSETQ. This CDR3 is built from 11 residues. The CDR3 DNA reads as TGCGCCAGCAGCTTGTTTGGGGACCTCACCTTC. As protein: CASSLFGDLTF. The complete variable domain, with remaining parts taken from reference TRBV5-1 and TRBJ1-2, reads KAGVTQTPRYLIKTRGQQVTLSCSPISGHRSVSWYQQTPGQGLQFLFEYFSETQRNKGNFPGRFSGRQFSNSRSEMNVSTLELGDSALYLCASSLFGDLTFGSGTRLTVV.

The chain carries TRBV4-3 and TRBJ2-1; a possible D gene is TRBD1 (6 bases). The CDR3 length is 16 residues. Trimming removed 1 base at V and 3 bases at J, with 13 bases between. CDR1 is LGHNA and CDR2 is YSLEER in the germline V gene. The CDR3 reads CASSQGQQGNYNEQFF. CDR3 coding DNA: TGCGCCAGCAGCCAAGGACAACAGGGTAACTACAATGAGCAGTTCTTC.

The chain employs TRBV11-2 and TRBJ2-3; 11 nucleotides match TRBD2. This CDR3 contains 15 residues. V lost 3 bases and J lost 4; bases outside the gene matches: 3. Germline-derived CDR1 and CDR2 are SGHAT and FQNNGV. The CDR3 DNA reads as TGTGCCAGCAGCTTTAGCGGGGGGGCCGCAGATACGCAGTATTTT. It codes for CASSFSGGAADTQYF.

The chain uses TRBV19 and TRBJ2-7; D might be TRBD1 (6 bases). Trimming took off 11 bases at V and 1 base at J, with 15 bases between the two ends. Germline loops: CDR1 LNHDA, CDR2 SQIVND (reference sequence). This CDR3 region has 13 residues. The CDR3 DNA is TGTGCCTCCGAGGGGGACGGATCCTACGAGCAGTACTTC. It translates to CASEGDGSYEQYF.

The chain combines TRBV18 with TRBJ1-1, with no clear D. CDR1 and CDR2 (germline): KGHSH, LQKENI. V gave up 3 bases and J gave up 4 bases, with 27 bases separating them. CDR3 length: 19 amino acids. CDR3 bases: TGTGCCAGCTCACCTAAGGCTCAAATCGGGGTCAATTCCGCCACTGAAGCTTTCTTT. Protein sequence: CASSPKAQIGVNSATEAFF. The full variable domain, its missing parts supplied by reference TRBV18 and TRBJ1-1, is NAGVMQNPRHLVRRRGQEARLRCSPMKGHSHVYWYRQLPEEGLKFMVYLQKENIIDESGMPKERFSAEFPKEGPSILRIQQVVRGDSAAYFCASSPKAQIGVNSATEAFFGQGTRLTVV.

The V gene is TRBV5-1, the J gene TRBJ2-7; TRBD1 agrees at 11 bases. Germline-derived CDR1 and CDR2 are SGHRS and YFSETQ. V gave up 4 bases and J gave up 1 base; unmatched junction bases: 4. The CDR3 runs to 15 residues. CDR3 coding DNA: TGCGCCAGCAGCCTCGGGACAGGGGGTTCCTACGAGCAGTACTTC. Translated, it gives CASSLGTGGSYEQYF.

The rearrangement links TRBV25-1 to TRBJ1-6, with D possibly matching TRBD1 (5 bases). The V end was cut by 4 bases, the J end by 6 bases, with 10 bases between. The CDR3 spans 14 residues. The germline V gene has CDR1 MGHDK and CDR2 SYGVNS. CDR3 residues: CASSVQAFNSPLHF. CDR3 bases: TGTGCCAGCAGTGTACAGGCGTTTAATTCACCCCTCCACTTT. The full variable domain, completed using reference TRBV25-1 and TRBJ1-6, is EADIYQTPRYLVIGTGKKITLECSQTMGHDKMYWYQQDPGMELHLIHYSYGVNSTEKGDLSSESTVSRIRTEHFPLTLESARPSHTSQYLCASSVQAFNSPLHFGNGTRLTVT.

V gene TRBV5-1 combines with J gene TRBJ2-1, with 9 bases matching TRBD2. Germline V gives CDR1 SGHRS, CDR2 YFSETQ. The CDR3 has 16 residues. V shed 3 bases, J shed 7 bases, and the junction held 11 bases outside the gene matches. The CDR3 region has the DNA TGCGCCAGCAGCTCTCGGAGGAGCGGGGGGCTAAATGAGCAGTTCTTC. The encoded protein is CASSSRRSGGLNEQFF.

In DNA, the CDR3 is TGCAGCGTTGAAAAGGAAGGTCGAGAGACCCAGTACTTC. Translation: CSVEKEGRETQYF. The J gene is TRBJ2-5, the V gene TRBV29-1; no clear D gene. The germline CDR1 and CDR2 sequences are SQVTM and ANQGSEA. The CDR3 runs 13 residues. Trimming left V 2 bases short and J 4 bases short, with 11 bases between.

The V gene is TRBV9, the J gene TRBJ1-3; D call uncertain. There are 14 residues in the CDR3. V lost 3 bases, J lost 0 bases, and 7 bases lay in between. Germline V lookup: CDR1 SGDLS, CDR2 YYNGEE. CDR3 nucleotides: TGTGCCAGCAGCGGGAGTTACTCTGGAAACACCATATATTTT. Its protein is CASSGSYSGNTIYF.